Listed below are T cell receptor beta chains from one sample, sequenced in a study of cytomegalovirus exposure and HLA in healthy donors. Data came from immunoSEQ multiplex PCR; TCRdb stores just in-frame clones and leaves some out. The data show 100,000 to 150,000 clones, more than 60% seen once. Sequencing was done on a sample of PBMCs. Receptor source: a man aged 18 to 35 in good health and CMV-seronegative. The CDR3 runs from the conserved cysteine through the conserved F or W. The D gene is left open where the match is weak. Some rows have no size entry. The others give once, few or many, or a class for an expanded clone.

CASSRGQVATDTQYF	TGTGCCAGCAGCAGGGGACAGGTAGCCACAGATACGCAGTATTTT	TRBD1	once	TRBV9	TRBJ2-3
CASSPSRGLNTEAFF	TGTGCCAGCTCACCGTCTCGAGGGCTGAACACTGAAGCTTTCTTT	-	-	TRBV18	TRBJ1-1
CASSLAVNTEAFF	TGTGCCAGCAGCTTAGCGGTGAACACTGAAGCTTTCTTT	-	-	TRBV13	TRBJ1-1
CASSMDRSGNTIYF	TGTGCCAGCTCAATGGACAGGTCTGGAAACACCATATATTTT	TRBD1	few	TRBV18	TRBJ1-3
CASRISPFYGYTF	TGTGCCAGCAGAATCAGTCCATTCTATGGCTACACCTTC	-	-	TRBV27	TRBJ1-2
CSVGLFTGSGELFF	TGCAGCGTTGGACTGTTTACAGGGTCCGGGGAGCTGTTTTTT	-	-	TRBV29-1	TRBJ2-2
CASSPGQVEQFF	TGTGCCAGCAGCCCTGGACAGGTTGAGCAGTTCTTC	TRBD1	-	TRBV7-6	TRBJ2-1
CASTGSGSNEQFF	TGTGCCAGTACCGGGTCGGGGAGCAATGAGCAGTTCTTC	-	few	TRBV7-9	TRBJ2-1
CSVGRVMNTEAFF	TGCAGCGTGGGGAGGGTCATGAACACTGAAGCTTTCTTT	-	-	TRBV29-1	TRBJ1-1
CASSLNSIHIQYF	TGTGCCAGCAGTTTAAACAGCATCCACATTCAGTACTTC	-	-	TRBV27	TRBJ2-4
CASSPDSFATNEKLFF	TGTGCCAGCTCACCTGACAGCTTTGCAACTAATGAAAAACTGTTTTTT	-	-	TRBV18	TRBJ1-4
CASSQPGQGLDEQYF	TGTGCCAGCAGTCAACCGGGACAGGGTTTGGACGAGCAGTACTTC	TRBD1	-	TRBV11-3	TRBJ2-7
CASSYSGVVSNEQFF	TGTGCCAGCAGCTATAGCGGGGTAGTAAGCAATGAGCAGTTCTTC	TRBD2	-	TRBV6-5	TRBJ2-1
CASSTPKGTSGMNEQYF	TGTGCCAGCAGTACTCCTAAAGGGACTAGCGGGATGAACGAGCAGTACTTC	TRBD2	once	TRBV28	TRBJ2-7
CASSHGDSGANVLTF	TGTGCCAGCAGCCACGGGGACTCTGGGGCCAACGTCCTGACTTTC	-	-	TRBV7-9	TRBJ2-6
CAWKRTGKNTEAFF	TGCGCCTGGAAAAGGACGGGGAAAAACACTGAAGCTTTCTTT	-	-	TRBV30	TRBJ1-1
CASSGSGRLYNEQFF	TGTGCCAGCAGCGGTAGCGGGAGGCTCTACAATGAGCAGTTCTTC	TRBD2	-	TRBV9	TRBJ2-1
CASSHPRGANTEAFF	TGTGCCAGCAGCCACCCCCGGGGGGCGAACACTGAAGCTTTCTTT	-	-	TRBV4-2	TRBJ1-1
CASSLVRSRDTQYF	TGTGCCAGCAGCTTGGTGCGGTCCCGAGATACGCAGTATTTT	-	-	TRBV5-5	TRBJ2-3
CASSLRQTDPRTDTQYF	TGTGCCAGCAGCTTGCGTCAGACAGACCCACGCACAGATACGCAGTATTTT	-	-	TRBV5-6	TRBJ2-3
CASSPTTSGSLWNEQFF	TGTGCCAGCAGCCCCACCACTAGCGGGAGTTTATGGAATGAGCAGTTCTTC	TRBD2	-	TRBV27	TRBJ2-1
CASRGQGAVYGYTF	TGCGCCAGCAGAGGACAGGGGGCAGTCTATGGCTACACCTTC	TRBD1	-	TRBV5-1	TRBJ1-2
CASSVSRDRDTEAFF	TGTGCCAGCAGTGTCTCGCGGGACAGGGACACTGAAGCTTTCTTT	TRBD1	once	TRBV6-5	TRBJ1-1
CASSQGGGGFNYGYTF	TGCGCCAGCAGCCAAGGGGGCGGGGGGTTCAACTATGGCTACACCTTC	-	-	TRBV4-1	TRBJ1-2
CAISEGAVTGELFF	TGTGCCATCAGTGAGGGGGCCGTAACCGGGGAGCTGTTTTTT	-	-	TRBV10-3	TRBJ2-2
CASRLAGANEQFF	TGTGCAAGTCGCTTAGCGGGAGCGAATGAGCAGTTCTTC	-	-	TRBV12-2	TRBJ2-1
CSSKASGAIEQYF	TGTTCCAGCAAAGCAAGTGGGGCAATTGAGCAGTACTTC	-	-	TRBV7-9	TRBJ2-7
CASSSTGQHYGYTF	TGTGCCAGCAGCTCTACAGGGCAGCACTATGGCTACACCTTC	-	few	TRBV7-9	TRBJ1-2
CASSLHASSYEQYF	TGCGCCAGCAGCTTGCATGCTAGCTCCTACGAGCAGTACTTC	-	-	TRBV5-1	TRBJ2-7
CASSVRAGGYNEQFF	TGCGCCAGCAGCGTCCGGGCGGGAGGATACAATGAGCAGTTCTTC	TRBD2	few	TRBV5-1	TRBJ2-1
CAWGGQGTGNTIYF	TGTGCCTGGGGGGGACAGGGGACTGGAAACACCATATATTTT	TRBD1	few	TRBV30	TRBJ1-3
CASSGATGSTDTQYF	TGTGCCAGCAGTGGGGCGACAGGAAGCACAGATACGCAGTATTTT	-	-	TRBV5-4	TRBJ2-3
CASSLVDRASYEQYF	TGTGCCAGCAGCTTAGTAGACAGGGCCTCCTACGAGCAGTACTTC	TRBD1	few	TRBV7-2	TRBJ2-7
CASSLVRSSYEQYF	TGTGCCAGCAGCTTAGTCCGGAGCTCCTACGAGCAGTACTTC	-	-	TRBV7-6	TRBJ2-7
CASSPRLAGGREQFF	TGTGCCAGCAGCCCCCGACTAGCGGGGGGGAGGGAGCAGTTCTTC	TRBD2	-	TRBV7-9	TRBJ2-1
CASSTPRGSSYNEQFF	TGTGCCAGTAGTACGCCCCGGGGGAGCTCCTACAATGAGCAGTTCTTC	-	-	TRBV19	TRBJ2-1
CASSSRGGNTEAFF	TGTGCCAGCTCATCGCGGGGGGGAAACACTGAAGCTTTCTTT	-	-	TRBV18	TRBJ1-1
CASGQREGHTEAFF	TGTGCCAGCGGACAACGGGAGGGTCACACTGAAGCTTTCTTT	-	few	TRBV7-8	TRBJ1-1
CASSLMVGVGYTF	TGTGCCAGCAGTTTAATGGTAGGGGTGGGCTACACCTTC	-	-	TRBV28	TRBJ1-2
CASSRTSGRPYEQYF	TGTGCCAGCAGCAGGACTAGCGGGAGGCCCTACGAGCAGTACTTC	TRBD2	once	TRBV6-5	TRBJ2-7